This TCR beta chain was observed in a study of cytomegalovirus exposure and HLA in healthy donors. PCR was performed using 60 Vbeta and 13 Jbeta primers. Using immunoSEQ multiplex PCR, the repertoire was profiled, and TCRdb retains in-frame clones only, with some absent. Here the sample table reports 50,000 or so clones. The germline V and J ends were trimmed by 4 bases and 6 bases, with 9 bases remaining between them. Germline V gene data show CDR1 as SGDLS and CDR2 as YYNGEE. CDR3 size: 12 residues. The chain recombines TRBV9 with TRBJ2-3; tentatively, D is TRBD2 (5 bases). The sample comprised PBMCs. This clonotype was obtained from a man aged 45 to 65 in good health and CMV-seropositive. CDR3 sequence reads: CASSQEADTQYF. CDR3 sequence (DNA): TGTGCCAGCAGCCAGGAGGCCGATACGCAGTATTTT. Supplemented by reference TRBV9 and TRBJ2-3, the full variable domain reads DSGVTQTPKHLITATGQRVTLRCSPRSGDLSVYWYQQSLDQGLQFLIQYYNGEERAKGNILERFSAQQFPDLHSELNLSSLELGDSALYFCASSQEADTQYFGPGTRLTVL.